This TCR beta chain was sequenced in a study of T cell responses to AZD1222 COVID-19 vaccine. Here immunoSEQ multiplex PCR was the method, and the copy in TCRdb shows in-frame clones only, minus some. The repertoire consists of 120,000 or so clones, with approximately 90% occurring once and the leading ten covering around 0.96%. Details on this clone: Its specificity is unknown.

General observations from the study: Spike-specific TCRs gained breadth and depth after people received two AZD1222 doses. Spike as a whole was targeted by vaccine-associated CD4 TCRs, dominant at 160-218 and 743-854. Scientists sampled the repertoires only once the peak T cell response had passed.

The CDR3 covers 17 residues. In germline, CDR1 is SGHRS, CDR2 YFSETQ. With 3 bases clipped from V and 0 bases from J, the junction kept 9 bases outside the gene matches. The sequence derives from an adult in good health. V and J are TRBV5-1 and TRBJ2-1; 7 bases are a match to TRBD2. Sequencing was performed on peripheral blood, taken on day 0 of AZD1222 vaccination. The CDR3 DNA reads TGCGCCAGCAGCTCTGGACTAGGTGGAGGCTCCTACAATGAGCAGTTCTTC. This encodes CASSSGLGGGSYNEQFF.